This TCR beta chain appears in the sequencing data of a study of blood T cell repertoires in COVID-19. Across the study: Some COVID-19 samples were acute and others convalescent; all came from the United States, Italy and Spain. PBMCs, B-cell-depleted T cells, or T cells provided the cDNA or gDNA that made up the material.

In germline, CDR1 is LGHDT, CDR2 YNNKEL (reference sequence). This CDR3 spans 14 amino acids. V was pared by 0 bases and J by 3 bases, with 7 bases between. Per the original methods: Counts of nucleated cells, estimated from reference gene primer amplification, were obtained. Sequencing used immunoSEQ multiplex PCR; TCRdb keeps in-frame clones, though not all of them. That table furnishes V, J and clone size, whereas the DNA furnished D and trimming. The data show around 170,000 clones, approximately 90% seen once. The rearrangement links TRBV3-1 (or the pseudogene TRBV3-2) to TRBJ2-3; no definite D call. Sequenced material: peripheral blood. This TCR derives from a man aged 50 to 60 with acute or convalescent COVID-19. CDR3 loop: CASSQEDGTDTQYF. CDR3 in DNA: TGTGCCAGCAGCCAAGAAGACGGGACAGATACGCAGTATTTT.